This TCR beta chain was recorded in a study of patients and donors after allogeneic stem cell transplantation. TCRdb analysed the RT-PCR reads with MiXCR anew, one entry per CDR3 protein. The sample holds about 230,000 distinct CDR3 sequences, over 12% seen once. Specimen: blood, either unsorted or a sorted T cell fraction (not recorded which). This clonotype was sampled from a human donor who was either an allogeneic HSCT recipient or a stem cell or donor lymphocyte infusion donor (not recorded which). It is not recorded whose cells these are; they may come from a transplant donor.

This CDR3 reads CASSVGKGGTDGYTF. The CDR3 DNA is TGTGCCAGCAGCGTAGGCAAGGGGGGGACGGATGGCTACACCTTC. This rearrangement joins TRBV9 to TRBJ1-2; weak D call: TRBD1 (6 bases). Trimming pared 0 bases from V and 6 bases from J, leaving 15 bases between. CDR1 SGDLS and CDR2 YYNGEE come from the germline V gene. The CDR3 is 15 residues long.